Listed below are T cell receptor beta chains from one sample, sequenced in a study of metastatic and nonmetastatic thyroid tumors. TCRdb reassembled clones from the PCR reads with MiXCR. This table holds about 92,000 clones, 15% found once. Sequenced: blood. These receptors all come from a female donor with papillary thyroid cancer or a benign thyroid nodule (not recorded which). Some clones in this sample may be carry-over from other donors' samples. CDR3s leave out the opening cysteine and the closing phenylalanine or tryptophan. A clone size is listed for some rows: how often the clone was seen (once, few, many), or a class if it is expanded.

TRBV6-1	many	TRBJ1-1	ASSEDLGTGNTEAF
TRBV19	many	TRBJ2-1	ASSRGEVRYNEQF
TRBV30	many	TRBJ1-6	AWSVEENSPLH
TRBV2	many	TRBJ2-2	ASKGEATGELF
TRBV11-2	many	TRBJ1-4	ASSLVGTGNEKLF
TRBV3-1	.	TRBJ2-3	ASSRSGTQY
TRBV20-1	many	TRBJ2-7	SATPERGNEQY
TRBV5-4	.	TRBJ2-3	ASSWTSGGSDTQY
TRBV7-8	.	TRBJ1-2	ASRLIAGDNYGYT
TRBV20-1	once	TRBJ2-5	SARTLSGENQY
TRBV6-2/TRBV6-3	many	TRBJ2-5	ASSYPGHRQETQY
TRBV24-1	many	TRBJ1-2	ATARGQGDRYT
TRBV7-9	many	TRBJ2-5	ASSLSAGIETQY
TRBV3-1	many	TRBJ2-2	ASSVATRRTGELF
TRBV5-1	many	TRBJ1-2	ASSLDRVSPNGYT
TRBV20-1	.	TRBJ2-5	SARAGGLAETQY
TRBV20-1	many	TRBJ2-3	SAWDNTDTQY
TRBV6-5	many	TRBJ2-5	ASSYSMTSAEETQY
TRBV12-3/TRBV12-4	.	TRBJ2-7	ASSFPGSYEQY
TRBV28	many	TRBJ2-5	ASSFRGLGEETQY